What follows are 22 T cell receptor beta chains derived from one specimen sequenced in a study of PD-1 and CTLA-4 blockade in melanoma. Profiling relied on immunoSEQ multiplex PCR, and the TCRdb table lists in-frame clones only, not all of them. The sample includes about 16,000 clones, about 73% of them seen just once. The starting material was CD8+ T cells from peripheral blood, obtained from a patient given anti-PD-1 treatment. These receptors originate from a human donor with melanoma.

The rearrangement joins TRBV29-1 to TRBJ2-7; tentative D call: TRBD1 (6 bases). The germline gives CDR1 SQVTM, CDR2 ANQGSEA. The V end was cut by 0 bases, the J end by 3 bases, with 9 bases between. CDR3 length equals 13 residues. The CDR3 spells CSVEDGTYYEQYF. The CDR3 DNA reads TGCAGCGTTGAAGACGGGACATACTACGAGCAGTACTTC.

This clone ranks as medium-sized (0.01 to 0.1%). The rearrangement links TRBV2 to TRBJ2-1; unclear D gene. Per germline, CDR1 SNHLY and CDR2 FYNNEI. This CDR3 is built from 13 residues. The V end was cut by 8 bases, the J end by 8 bases, with 16 bases between. CDR3 sequence reads: CASLTGVSDEQFF. DNA for the CDR3: TGTGCCAGCCTCACCGGCGTCTCCGATGAGCAGTTCTTC. The variable domain in full, completed from reference TRBV2 and TRBJ2-1, reads EPEVTQTPSHQVTQMGQEVILRCVPISNHLYFYWYRQILGQKVEFLVSFYNNEISEKSEIFDDQFSVERPDGSNFTLKIRSTKLEDSAMYFCASLTGVSDEQFFGPGTRLTVL.

This chain joins TRBV7-8 and TRBJ2-7; no clear D gene. The CDR3 extends over 13 amino acids. V shed 5 bases and J shed 2 bases, with 10 bases lying between them. CDR1 is SGHVS, CDR2 FQNEAQ, per germline. CDR3 coding DNA: TGTGCCAGCAGCAGAGATTTTACCTACGAGCAGTACTTC. Its translation: CASSRDFTYEQYF.

The rearrangement uses TRBV29-1 and TRBJ2-1; D not certain. V dropped 0 bases and J dropped 8 bases, with 8 bases sitting between them. The CDR3 contains 12 residues. CDR1 is SQVTM, CDR2 ANQGSEA, per germline. CDR3 sequence: CSVEEADYEQFF. The CDR3 DNA sequence: TGCAGCGTTGAAGAAGCAGACTATGAGCAGTTCTTC.

V and J are TRBV9 and TRBJ2-7; 8 bases line up with TRBD1. Germline V gene lookup returns CDR1 SGDLS and CDR2 YYNGEE. The length of the CDR3 is 15 residues. The V and J ends lost 0 bases and 0 bases, in that order; junction bases with no gene match: 2. The CDR3 loop is CASSVGTGSSYEQYF. CDR3 nucleotides: TGTGCCAGCAGCGTAGGGACAGGGAGCTCCTACGAGCAGTACTTC. The whole variable domain, remainder taken from reference TRBV9 and TRBJ2-7, is DSGVTQTPKHLITATGQRVTLRCSPRSGDLSVYWYQQSLDQGLQFLIQYYNGEERAKGNILERFSAQQFPDLHSELNLSSLELGDSALYFCASSVGTGSSYEQYFGPGTRLTVT.

V is TRBV9 and J is TRBJ1-6; tentatively, D is TRBD1 (6 bases). The germline V gene encodes CDR1 SGDLS and CDR2 YYNGEE. This CDR3 has 14 residues. V lost 1 base and J lost 9, with 11 bases in between. CDR3 sequence (DNA): TGTGCCAGCAGCGTAAGGGGGGGCAGTTCACCCCTCCACTTT. Translating it yields CASSVRGGSSPLHF.

The chain recombines TRBV7-9 with TRBJ1-1, with TRBD1 identical over 7 bases. Germline trimming cut 5 bases from V and 1 base from J; bases unmatched to any gene: 4. This CDR3 spans 14 amino acids. Germline V gene data show CDR1 as SEHNR and CDR2 as FQNEAQ (reference sequence). CDR3 protein: CASSLGQTNTEAFF. The DNA for the CDR3 is TGTGCCAGCAGCCTGGGACAGACGAACACTGAAGCTTTCTTT.

The chain employs TRBV11-2 and TRBJ1-1; the match to TRBD1 covers 8 bases. This CDR3 is 14 amino acids long. The ends lost 5 bases at V and 1 base at J; junction bases unmatched: 3. CDR1 SGHAT and CDR2 FQNNGV come from the germline V gene. The CDR3 region is CASSNRGKNTEAFF. CDR3 nucleotides: TGTGCCAGCAGCAACAGGGGGAAGAACACTGAAGCTTTCTTT.

This chain connects TRBV11-3 to TRBJ2-1, with D hard to call. The CDR3 is made up of 16 amino acids. The V gene lost 5 bases and the J gene lost 8 bases, with 22 bases spanning the gap. Germline lookup yields CDR1 SGHNT and CDR2 YENEEA. For the CDR3, the DNA is TGTGCCAGCAGCCCCCCCGAATCTCAGGAGAGAGATGAGCAGTTCTTC. This codes for CASSPPESQERDEQFF.

This sequence joins TRBV5-1 and TRBJ2-7; TRBD2 is a possible D gene (5 bases). V was trimmed by 0 bases and J by 5 bases, leaving 18 bases between them. This CDR3 is 16 amino acids long. Germline V gene sequence: CDR1 SGHRS, CDR2 YFSETQ. CDR3 nucleotide sequence: TGCGCCAGCAGCTTGGAAACTAGATACGTACCGCACGAGCAGTACTTC. Protein product: CASSLETRYVPHEQYF.

The chain links TRBV27 to TRBJ1-5; D may be TRBD1 (5 bases). Germline V gives CDR1 MNHEY, CDR2 SMNVEV (reference sequence). The germline V and J ends were trimmed by 6 bases and 2 bases, with 14 bases remaining between them. This CDR3 contains 15 residues. CDR3 nucleotide sequence: TGTGCCAGCAGCGCCGGGGGTCTGGGCAATCAGCCCCAGCATTTT. Its translation: CASSAGGLGNQPQHF.

The chain carries TRBV15 and TRBJ1-3; no definite D call. The V and J ends lost 8 bases and 0 bases respectively, with 8 bases between them. CDR1 is LNHNV and CDR2 is YYDKDF in the germline V gene (reference sequence). The CDR3 length is 13 residues. CDR3 coding DNA: TGTGCCACCGCGATATCCTCTGGAAACACCATATATTTT. Amino acids: CATAISSGNTIYF. Full variable domain (remainder filled in from reference TRBV15 and TRBJ1-3): DAMVIQNPRYQVTQFGKPVTLSCSQTLNHNVMYWYQQKSSQAPKLLFHYYDKDFNNEADTPDNFQSRRPNTSFCFLDIRSPGLGDTAMYLCATAISSGNTIYFGEGSWLTVV.

This clone was recorded a few times. This chain links TRBV27 with TRBJ2-3, with D possibly matching TRBD1 (5 bases). V lost 5 bases and J 6 bases, leaving 9 bases between the germline ends. Germline V gene sequence: CDR1 MNHEY, CDR2 SMNVEV (reference sequence). The CDR3 is 12 amino acids. For the CDR3, the DNA is TGTGCCAGCAGTGGCAGGGTGGATACGCAGTATTTT. Translated, it gives CASSGRVDTQYF.

The chain links TRBV4-1 to TRBJ2-7; unclear D gene. V gave up 0 bases and J gave up 4 bases, with 10 bases separating them. This CDR3 spans 14 amino acids. Germline-derived CDR1 and CDR2 are MGHRA and YSYEKL. This CDR3 is CASSQDGFGYEQYF. Here the CDR3 DNA reads TGCGCCAGCAGCCAAGACGGCTTCGGGTACGAGCAGTACTTC.

The chain uses TRBV15 and TRBJ1-1; D call uncertain. Looked up from germline, CDR1 is LNHNV and CDR2 is YYDKDF (reference sequence). Trimming pared 2 bases from V and 0 bases from J, leaving 7 bases between. The CDR3 consists of 14 residues. The CDR3 is CATSRIFMNTEAFF. In DNA, the CDR3 is TGTGCCACCAGCAGAATATTCATGAACACTGAAGCTTTCTTT.

The V gene is TRBV4-1, the J gene TRBJ2-7; TRBD2 is a possible D gene (6 bases). The CDR3 loop spans 16 amino acids. Germline values: CDR1 MGHRA, CDR2 YSYEKL. V was clipped by 0 bases and J by 2 bases, with 14 bases between them. CDR3 amino acids: CASSQDPGGPAYEQYF. CDR3 in DNA: TGCGCCAGCAGCCAAGATCCCGGAGGGCCTGCCTACGAGCAGTACTTC.

The CDR3 DNA follows: TGCGCCAGCAGCCCGGCAGACAGGGCCTCCTACAATGAGCAGTTCTTC. Its protein product is CASSPADRASYNEQFF. The chain uses TRBV4-1 and TRBJ2-1; TRBD1 aligns across 7 bases. Germline CDR1 is MGHRA and CDR2 is YSYEKL. The CDR3 runs 16 residues. V shed 4 bases and J 0 bases; nucleotides not matched to a gene: 6.

The rearrangement uses TRBV4-2 and TRBJ1-2; D is undetermined. Germline V gene data show CDR1 as LGHNA and CDR2 as YNFKEQ. CDR3 length equals 14 residues. The germline V and J ends were trimmed by 0 bases and 5 bases, with 10 bases remaining between them. CDR3 nucleotide sequence: TGTGCCAGCAGCCAAGAGGGCGGGGAATATGGCTACACCTTC. Amino acids: CASSQEGGEYGYTF.

Only a few counts were recorded for this clone. This chain links TRBV5-5 with TRBJ2-6; D may be TRBD2 (5 bases). V lost 0 bases, J lost 3 bases, and 7 bases lay in between. Per germline, CDR1 SGHKS and CDR2 YYEKEE (reference sequence). This CDR3 contains 15 residues. CDR3 residues: CASSLGGYGANVLTF. CDR3 sequence (DNA): TGTGCCAGCAGCTTGGGAGGGTATGGGGCCAACGTCCTGACTTTC.

The rearrangement uses TRBV19 and TRBJ1-1; the match to TRBD1 covers 9 bases. V gave up 4 bases and J gave up 4 bases; unmatched junction bases: 1. The CDR3 has 13 residues. CDR1 is LNHDA and CDR2 is SQIVND in the germline V gene (reference sequence). As DNA, the CDR3 is TGTGCCAGTAGTAAGACAGGGGGCACTGAAGCTTTCTTT. This codes for CASSKTGGTEAFF.

The chain uses TRBV7-9 and TRBJ2-7; TRBD1 agrees at 8 bases. The CDR3 is 14 amino acids. CDR1 and CDR2 (germline): SEHNR, FQNEAQ (reference sequence). Unmatched junction bases numbered 4, after V lost 5 bases and J lost 1 base. The CDR3, as DNA: TGTGCCAGCAGCGGAGGACAGGGTTCCTACGAGCAGTACTTC. This codes for CASSGGQGSYEQYF. Looking up the rest from reference TRBV7-9 and TRBJ2-7 gives the full variable domain: DTGVSQNPRHKITKRGQNVTFRCDPISEHNRLYWYRQTLGQGPEFLTYFQNEAQLEKSRLLSDRFSAERPKGSFSTLEIQRTEQGDSAMYLCASSGGQGSYEQYFGPGTRLTVT.

This chain uses TRBV7-9 with TRBJ2-3; TRBD2 matches 14 bases. The CDR3 covers 17 residues. Trimming took 5 bases from V and 4 from J; bases not matched to a gene: 8. Germline V gene lookup returns CDR1 SEHNR and CDR2 FQNEAQ (reference sequence). The CDR3 region has the DNA TGTGCCAGCAGCCAGGGACTAGCGGGAGTAATGCCAGATACGCAGTATTTT. Translating it yields CASSQGLAGVMPDTQYF.